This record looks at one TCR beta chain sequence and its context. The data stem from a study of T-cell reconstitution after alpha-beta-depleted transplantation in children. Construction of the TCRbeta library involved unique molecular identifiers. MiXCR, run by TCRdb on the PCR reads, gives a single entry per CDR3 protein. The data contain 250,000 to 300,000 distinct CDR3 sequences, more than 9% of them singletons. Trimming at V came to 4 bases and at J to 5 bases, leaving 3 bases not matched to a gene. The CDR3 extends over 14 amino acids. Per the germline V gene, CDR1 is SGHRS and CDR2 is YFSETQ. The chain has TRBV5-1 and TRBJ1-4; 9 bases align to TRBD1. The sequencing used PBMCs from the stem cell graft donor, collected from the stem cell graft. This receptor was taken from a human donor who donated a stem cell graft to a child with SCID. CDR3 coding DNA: TGCGCCAGCAGCACAGGACAGGGGAATGAAAAACTGTTTTTT. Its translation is CASSTGQGNEKLFF.